This T cell receptor beta chain emerged from a study of blood T cell repertoires in COVID-19. As for the study in general: Italy, Spain and the United States were the sources of the convalescent and acute COVID-19 samples.

Clones were read by immunoSEQ multiplex PCR, and TCRdb kept only the in-frame ones, dropping some. The table records about 86,000 clones, approximately 90% of them present only once. The length of the CDR3 is 17 residues. Trimming cost V 6 bases and J 4 bases; bases outside gene matches: 10. CDR1 is SNHLY and CDR2 is FYNNEI in the germline V gene. Sequences were obtained from PBMCs or T cells enriched from blood (not recorded which). The sequence derives from a woman between 50 and 59 years old with acute COVID-19. This chain joins TRBV2 and TRBJ2-2; 11 bases map to TRBD1. CDR3 DNA sequence: TGTGCCAGCAGCCAGAGGACAGGGGGCGCGACCACCGGGGAGCTGTTTTTT. It translates to CASSQRTGGATTGELFF.